The subject of this entry is one T cell receptor beta chain. Per the authors' pipeline: For nucleated cells, counts were estimated from reference gene primer amplification. Sequencing used immunoSEQ multiplex PCR; TCRdb keeps in-frame clones, though not all of them. The V and J calls and clone size come from that table; D and trimming were worked out from the DNA. The profile shows 200,000 to 300,000 clones, 92% of them singletons. These data are taken from a study of blood T cell repertoires in COVID-19. Study-level background: Samples of COVID-19 (acute and convalescent) were obtained from the United States, Italy and Spain. Sample material is recorded as cDNA or gDNA derived from T cells, B-cell-depleted T cells, or PBMCs.

From germline, CDR1 is LGHDT and CDR2 YNNKEL (reference sequence). This CDR3 has 15 amino acids. V lost 1 base and J 1 base, leaving 7 bases between the germline ends. This TCR was sampled from a man aged 30 to 39 with COVID-19, enrolled during active disease. The rearrangement joins TRBV3-1 (or the pseudogene TRBV3-2) to TRBJ2-2; no reliable D call. The sequenced sample was peripheral blood. As DNA, the CDR3 is TGTGCCAGCAGCCAAGTGGCAGGGAACACCGGGGAGCTGTTTTTT. It is translated as CASSQVAGNTGELFF.